This T cell receptor (beta chain) came from a study of vaccination effects on CD4 cells after COVID-19. Background on the study: CD4+ T cells specific for antigen were expanded with viral peptide pools by the ViraFEST assay before sequencing. Post-vaccine draws lagged the second dose by a median of 72 days.

Germline lookup yields CDR1 MNHEY and CDR2 SMNVEV (reference sequence). Unmatched junction bases numbered 11, after V lost 0 bases and J lost 7 bases. The CDR3 covers 16 residues. Study outcomes and limitations: Of the vaccine-induced clones from healthy vaccinees, merely 1 of 255 recognized common cold coronaviruses as well.

Measured with immunoSEQ multiplex PCR; TCRdb has only the in-frame clones, and not every one. The sample includes approximately 47,000 clones, 70% seen only once; the top ten take about 7%. Of note for this clone: Its target is not known.

CD4+ T cell isolation took place after less than 13 days of culture. Participants got two doses of BNT162b2 or mRNA-1273 vaccine. The study found no prior SARS-CoV-2 infection in the vaccine recipients, who tested negative for nucleocapsid antibodies. The rearrangement uses TRBV27 and TRBJ1-2; 7 bases map to TRBD1. The sequences come from CD4+ T cells from PBMCs cultured without peptide, collected after COVID-19 vaccination. The receptor comes from a human donor who received a COVID-19 vaccine. The CDR3 nucleotides read TGTGCCAGCAGTTTATCACCGGGACAGATCTCTATTGGCTACACCTTC. It encodes CASSLSPGQISIGYTF.